The 20 T cell receptor beta chains below were found in one sample sequenced in a study of breast tumors, draining lymph nodes, adjacent tissues. Samples came from axillary lymph nodes draining the breast cancer. TCRdb reprocessed the multiplex PCR reads via MiXCR and lists one record per CDR3 protein. The data show more than 250,000 distinct CDR3 sequences, with roughly 31% seen just once and over 0.95% held by the top ten. Specimen: axillary lymph node tissue. These receptors all stem from a female donor with breast cancer. Some clones in this sample may be carry-over from other donors' samples.

In its sample, this clonotype was seen many times. The chain is built from TRBV11-2 and TRBJ2-3; possible D gene TRBD2, 6 bases. Per germline, CDR1 SGHAT and CDR2 FQNNGV. This CDR3 is built from 14 residues. Trimming removed 1 base at V and 5 bases at J, with 10 bases between. The CDR3 spells CASSLAGEIDTQYF. CDR3 DNA: TGTGCCAGCAGCTTAGCGGGAGAAATAGATACGCAGTATTTT.

The chain uses TRBV6-2 or TRBV6-3 and TRBJ2-1; D is ambiguous. The CDR3 sequence is 16 residues long. The germline V gene encodes CDR1 MNHEY and CDR2 SVGEGT. The ends were cut back, 8 bases at V and 9 bases at J, with 26 bases in the middle. CDR3 residues: CASARKASLFALEQFF. As DNA, the CDR3 is TGTGCCAGCGCGCGAAAGGCGTCCTTATTTGCCCTTGAGCAGTTCTTC.

This clonotype was counted many times. V is TRBV14 and J is TRBJ2-7, with D unresolved. Germline V gives CDR1 SGHDN, CDR2 FVKESK. The CDR3 totals 13 residues. Trimming cost V 4 bases and J 3 bases, with 10 bases left between them. CDR3 nucleotide sequence: TGTGCCAGCAGCCTCAACCCCCTCTACGAGCAGTACTTC. Its translation is CASSLNPLYEQYF.

The chain joins TRBV19 to TRBJ1-1; no firm D call. The CDR3 length is 15 residues. V lost 0 bases and J 4 bases, leaving 12 bases between the germline ends. Germline values: CDR1 LNHDA, CDR2 SQIVND (reference sequence). The CDR3 loop reads CASSIDSGRRTEAFF. The DNA for the CDR3 is TGTGCCAGTAGTATAGACAGCGGACGTCGCACTGAAGCTTTCTTT.

This clonotype was recorded a few times. Just one base apart from a much larger clone, this may be a read error. The rearrangement links TRBV6-5 to TRBJ1-6; TRBD1 matches 7 bases. V lost 5 bases, J lost 9 bases, and 10 bases stayed unmatched. The CDR3 loop spans 15 amino acids. Germline V CDR1 and CDR2: MNHEY, SVGAGI. The CDR3 DNA sequence: TGTGCCAGCAGTCACTTTTCTACAGGGGCTTCACCCCTCCACTTT. Translated, it gives CASSHFSTGASPLHF.

This chain connects TRBV20-1 to TRBJ2-5, with 13 bases lining up with TRBD2. There are 14 residues in the CDR3. Germline CDR1 and CDR2: DFQATT and SNEGSKA (reference sequence). In DNA, the CDR3 is TGCAATGCCAGACTAGCGGGAGGTCAAGAGACCCAGTACTTC. It is translated as CNARLAGGQETQYF.

This clonotype was picked up many times. V and J are TRBV15 and TRBJ1-3; TRBD1 is a possible D gene (6 bases). Germline CDR1 LNHNV, CDR2 YYDKDF (reference sequence). This CDR3 spans 15 amino acids. V was cut by 0 bases and J by 4 bases, with 10 bases left in between. CDR3 protein: CATSRDRGVGNTIYF. As DNA, the CDR3 is TGTGCCACCAGCAGAGACAGGGGCGTCGGAAACACCATATATTTT.

This clonotype was recorded at least ten times. The rearrangement uses TRBV6-1 and TRBJ1-6, with D perhaps TRBD1 (6 bases). V lost 7 bases and J lost 6, with 13 bases in between. The CDR3 extends over 14 amino acids. CDR1 MNHNS and CDR2 SASEGT come from the germline V gene. DNA for the CDR3: TGTGCCAGCATTCTACAGGGCGGTAATTCACCCCTCCACTTT. It yields the protein CASILQGGNSPLHF.

A note on this clonotype: A single base separates this from a much larger clone, so it may be a read error. The CDR3 does not end in the conserved phenylalanine or tryptophan, so this is likely a read error. The DNA is left out, because the CDR3 cannot be placed on it with certainty; the CDR3 is given as TCRdb lists it. V usage is TRBV4-2 and J usage is TRBJ2-7; no check of the table's D call, TRBD2, against the DNA was made. The CDR3 numbers 13 amino acids, ends counted. Germline CDR1 is LGHNA and CDR2 is YNFKEQ. The CDR3 is CASSQRLAGIPYL.

This chain links TRBV5-1 with TRBJ1-1; TRBD1 is a possible D gene (5 bases). Trimming removed 6 bases from V and 2 bases from J, with 14 bases in between. CDR1 and CDR2 from the germline V gene are SGHRS and YFSETQ. The CDR3 is 14 amino acids. CDR3 loop: CASTPWGGNTEAFF. The CDR3 DNA is TGCGCCAGCACCCCCTGGGGGGGAAACACTGAAGCTTTCTTT.

The rearrangement links TRBV5-4 to TRBJ1-3; the D gene is possibly TRBD1 (5 bases). Germline loops: CDR1 SGHNT, CDR2 YYREEE (reference sequence). There are 16 residues in the CDR3. V lost 4 bases, J lost 7 bases, and 21 bases lay in between. CDR3 protein: CASSPRGGFGDNTIYF. CDR3 nucleotides: TGTGCCAGCAGCCCGCGTGGGGGTTTTGGGGACAACACCATATATTTT.

In this sample, this clonotype turned up many times. This chain links TRBV6-1 with TRBJ2-7; 11 nucleotides agree with TRBD1. The CDR3 covers 13 residues. V lost 6 bases and J lost 5; bases outside the gene matches: 3. Per germline, CDR1 MNHNS and CDR2 SASEGT. CDR3 in amino acids: CASRDRGLDEQYF. The CDR3 DNA is TGTGCCAGCAGGGACAGGGGGCTCGACGAGCAGTACTTC.

This clonotype was detected ten times or more. The V call is TRBV19, the J call TRBJ2-1; D uncertain. Germline values: CDR1 LNHDA, CDR2 SQIVND (reference sequence). The CDR3 is made up of 13 amino acids. V shed 5 bases and J shed 1 base, with 6 bases lying between them. The CDR3 loop reads CASSAKSYNEQFF. The CDR3 nucleotides are TGTGCCAGTAGTGCTAAGTCCTACAATGAGCAGTTCTTC.

Many counts were recorded for this clonotype. The rearrangement links TRBV4-1 to TRBJ1-2; D might be TRBD1 (6 bases). The CDR3 contains 14 residues. Trimming pared 0 bases from V and 5 bases from J, leaving 10 bases between. Germline CDR1 and CDR2: MGHRA and YSYEKL. CDR3 sequence: CASSQDETGYGYTF. Here the CDR3 DNA reads TGCGCCAGCAGCCAAGATGAAACAGGGTATGGCTACACCTTC.

This clonotype was observed at least ten times. The chain couples TRBV4-2 to TRBJ1-2, with D tentatively TRBD1 (6 bases). CDR1 is LGHNA, CDR2 YNFKEQ, per germline. V was cut by 0 bases and J by 8 bases, with 13 bases left in between. CDR3 size: 14 residues. The CDR3 bases are TGTGCCAGCAGCCAAGACAGGGGATCACGAGGCTACACCTTC. Protein: CASSQDRGSRGYTF.

Many counts were recorded for this clonotype. The chain uses TRBV10-3 and TRBJ1-2; weak D call: TRBD1 (5 bases). CDR1 and CDR2 (germline): ENHRY, SYGVKD. Trimming left V 10 bases short and J 4 bases short, with 19 bases between. This CDR3 is 14 amino acids long. CDR3 region: CATGGSGLTYGYTF. CDR3 in DNA: TGTGCCACGGGGGGGTCAGGGCTTACCTATGGCTACACCTTC.

This clonotype was found a few times. Since a much larger clone is just one base distant, this may be a read error. This chain connects TRBV20-1 to TRBJ2-5; D gene unclear. Germline V lookup: CDR1 DFQATT, CDR2 SNEGSKA (reference sequence). This CDR3 spans 12 amino acids. DNA of the CDR3: TGCAGTGCTAGTGGGCCCCAAGAGACCCCGTACTTC. This codes for CSASGPQETPYF.

This chain links TRBV29-1 with TRBJ1-2, with D maybe TRBD1 (5 bases). There are 15 residues in the CDR3. CDR1 is SQVTM, CDR2 ANQGSEA, per germline. V was shortened by 6 bases and J by 6 bases, with 23 bases between the two germline ends. The CDR3 DNA follows: TGCAGCGTACTAGCGGGGCTCACAGATACGCATGGCTACACCTTC. Its protein product is CSVLAGLTDTHGYTF.

This clonotype showed up many times. This sequence joins TRBV2 and TRBJ1-5; no reliable D call. The CDR3 runs 13 residues. Germline CDR1 and CDR2: SNHLY and FYNNEI. The ends were cut back, 7 bases at V and 2 bases at J, with 9 bases in the middle. CDR3 sequence: CASTREGNQPQHF. The CDR3 bases are TGTGCCAGCACCCGTGAGGGCAATCAGCCCCAGCATTTT.

This clonotype has just a few counts. The V gene is TRBV6-1, the J gene TRBJ1-5; no clear D gene. CDR3 length equals 16 residues. V dropped 2 bases and J dropped 2 bases, with 13 bases sitting between them. The germline V gene has CDR1 MNHNS and CDR2 SASEGT. For the CDR3, the DNA is TGTGCCAGCAGTGAACCACCCCATACTCGCAATCAGCCCCAGCATTTT. Its translation: CASSEPPHTRNQPQHF.